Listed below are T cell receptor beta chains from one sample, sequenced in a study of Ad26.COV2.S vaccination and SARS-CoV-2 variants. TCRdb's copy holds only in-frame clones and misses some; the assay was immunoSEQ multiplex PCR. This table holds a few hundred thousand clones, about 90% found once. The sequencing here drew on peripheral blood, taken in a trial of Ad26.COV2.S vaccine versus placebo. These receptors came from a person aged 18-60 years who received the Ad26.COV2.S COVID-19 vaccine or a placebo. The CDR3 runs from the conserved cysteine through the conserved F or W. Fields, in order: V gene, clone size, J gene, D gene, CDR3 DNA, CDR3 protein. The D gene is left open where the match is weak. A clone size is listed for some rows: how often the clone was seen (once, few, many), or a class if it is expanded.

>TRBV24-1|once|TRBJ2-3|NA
TGTGCCACCAGTGATTTGGGTGACGCAGATACGCAGTATTTT
CATSDLGDADTQYF
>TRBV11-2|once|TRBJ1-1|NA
TGTGCCAGCAGCTTAGATCCGGGGCTGGTGACTGAAGCTTTCTTT
CASSLDPGLVTEAFF
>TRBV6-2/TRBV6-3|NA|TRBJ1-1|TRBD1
TGTGCCAGCAGTTCCCCGGGACAGGGTCCTGGGGGGACTGAAGCTTTCTTT
CASSSPGQGPGGTEAFF
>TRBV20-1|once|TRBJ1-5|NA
TGCAGTGCTAGTGATGAGGGGTCATGGCCCCAGCATTTT
CSASDEGSWPQHF
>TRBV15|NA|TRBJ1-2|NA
TGTGCCACCAGCAGAGATGGCGGGGCCGGAGGCTACACCTTC
CATSRDGGAGGYTF
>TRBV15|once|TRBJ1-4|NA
TGTGCCACCAGCAGAGATCGTCAGGGAGGGGAAAAACTGTTTTTT
CATSRDRQGGEKLFF
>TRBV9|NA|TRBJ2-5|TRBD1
TGTGCCAGCAGCGCAACAGGGGTTCTAGAGACCCAGTACTTC
CASSATGVLETQYF
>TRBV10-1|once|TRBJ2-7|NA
TGCGCCAGCAGTGAGAGGGCAGGGCTGGGCGAGCAGTACTTC
CASSERAGLGEQYF
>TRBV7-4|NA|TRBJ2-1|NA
TGTGCCAGCAGCTTAGCCTTGGGAGGGACAGCATCCTACAATGAGCAGTTCTTC
CASSLALGGTASYNEQFF
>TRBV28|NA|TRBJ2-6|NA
TGTGCCAGCAGTTTACAGCTCTCTGGGGCCAACGTCCTGACTTTC
CASSLQLSGANVLTF
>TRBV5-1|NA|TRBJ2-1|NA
TGCGCCAGCAGGACAGGAGGTTACAGCTCCTACAATGAGCAGTTCTTC
CASRTGGYSSYNEQFF
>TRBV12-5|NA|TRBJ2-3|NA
TGTGCTAGTGGTTTAGGACTCACCCCAGATACGCAGTATTTT
CASGLGLTPDTQYF
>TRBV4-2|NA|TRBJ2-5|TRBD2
TGTGCCAGCAGCCAAGAATGGACTAGCGGCCTAGAGACCCAGTACTTC
CASSQEWTSGLETQYF
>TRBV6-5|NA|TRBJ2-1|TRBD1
TGTGCCAGCAGTTATGAGACAGGGTACAATGAGCAGTTCTTC
CASSYETGYNEQFF
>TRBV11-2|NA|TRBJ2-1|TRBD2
TGTGCCAGCAGATCCCCGGGACTAGCGGGACCCAGCTCCTACAATGAGCAGTTCTTC
CASRSPGLAGPSSYNEQFF
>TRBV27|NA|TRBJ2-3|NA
TGTGCCAGCAGTCCCCTGGTCCGGGATACGCAGTATTTT
CASSPLVRDTQYF
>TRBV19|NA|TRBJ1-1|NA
TGTGCCAGTAGCCTGAACACTGAAGCTTTCTTT
CASSLNTEAFF
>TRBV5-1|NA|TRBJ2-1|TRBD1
TGCGCCAGCAGCTTGATTACCGGGACAGACAATGAGCAGTTCTTC
CASSLITGTDNEQFF
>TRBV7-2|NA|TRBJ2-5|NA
TGTGCCAGCAACAACTTGCTCCAAGAGACCCAGTACTTC
CASNNLLQETQYF
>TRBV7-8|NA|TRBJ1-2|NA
TGTGCCAGCAGCACCCAGGGATTAGCTAACTATGGCTACACCTTC
CASSTQGLANYGYTF
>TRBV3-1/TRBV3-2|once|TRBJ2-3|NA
TGTGCCAGCAGCCAAGGAGCCCCGGCTCAGGCAGATACGCAGTATTTT
CASSQGAPAQADTQYF
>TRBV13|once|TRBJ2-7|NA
TGTGCCAGCAGCTTAGCCGGGTTTACCTACGAGCAGTACTTC
CASSLAGFTYEQYF
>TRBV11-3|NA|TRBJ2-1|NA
TGTGCCAGCAGCTTATCGGGCCATATAGTTATTGAGCAGTTCTTC
CASSLSGHIVIEQFF
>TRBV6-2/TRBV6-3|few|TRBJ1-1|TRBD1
TGTGCCAGCAGTTCCTTGGACAGGGGGCCGACTGAAGCTTTCTTT
CASSSLDRGPTEAFF
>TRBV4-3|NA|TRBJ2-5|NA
TGCGCCAGCAGCCAGGGGGGACCACTGAGAGAGACCCAGTACTTC
CASSQGGPLRETQYF
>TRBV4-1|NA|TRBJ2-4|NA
TGCGCCAGCAGCCTCAGGGGTAGCAGGGACATTCAGTACTTC
CASSLRGSRDIQYF
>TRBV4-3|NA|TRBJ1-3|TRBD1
TGCGCCAGCAGCCAAGTGCTCGGGACAGGTTCTGGAAACACCATATATTTT
CASSQVLGTGSGNTIYF
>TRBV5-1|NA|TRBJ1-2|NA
TGCGCCAGCAGCCGAGGGGGTGAATATGGCTACACCTTC
CASSRGGEYGYTF
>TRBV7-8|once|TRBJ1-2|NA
TGTGCCAGCAGCCCCGGGACCGATTATGGCTACACCTTC
CASSPGTDYGYTF
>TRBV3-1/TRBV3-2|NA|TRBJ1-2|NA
TGTGCCAGCAGCCAAGGAGGCGGTCCGAGTCTACGAGGCTACACCTTC
CASSQGGGPSLRGYTF
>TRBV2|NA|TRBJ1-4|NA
TGTGCCAGCAGTGAATTCACAGGGACTAATGAAAAACTGTTTTTT
CASSEFTGTNEKLFF
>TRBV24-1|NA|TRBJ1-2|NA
TGTGCCACCAGTGATTTAATGTCGGGACGTGGCTACACCTTC
CATSDLMSGRGYTF
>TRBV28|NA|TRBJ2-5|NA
TGTGCCAGCAGTCTTGGACACCTGTACCAAGAGACCCAGTACTTC
CASSLGHLYQETQYF
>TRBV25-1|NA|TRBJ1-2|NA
TGTGCCAGCAGCGGTCCTGGCTACACCTTC
CASSGPGYTF
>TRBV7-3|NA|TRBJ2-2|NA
TGTGCCAGCAGCTTGACGGGAGTGGACACCGGGGAGCTGTTTTTT
CASSLTGVDTGELFF
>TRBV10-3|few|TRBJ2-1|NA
TGTGCCATCAGTGAGCGTCAGGGGTACTACAATGAGCAGTTCTTC
CAISERQGYYNEQFF
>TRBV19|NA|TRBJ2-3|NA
TGTGCCAGTAGTTGGGGTTTGGATACGCAGTATTTT
CASSWGLDTQYF
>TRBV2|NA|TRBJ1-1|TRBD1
TGTGCCAGCGGACAGGGGGCGTGGACTGAAGCTTTCTTT
CASGQGAWTEAFF
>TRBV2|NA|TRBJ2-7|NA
TGTGCCAGCAGTGCATTAGGCTCCTACGAGCAGTACTTC
CASSALGSYEQYF
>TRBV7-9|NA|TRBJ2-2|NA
TGTGCCAGCAGCTTAATGCTAGCGAGCGCCGGGGAGCTGTTTTTT
CASSLMLASAGELFF
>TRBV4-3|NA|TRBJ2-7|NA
TGCGCCAGCAGCCAAGATTGGGACCGCGCCTACGAGCAGTACTTC
CASSQDWDRAYEQYF
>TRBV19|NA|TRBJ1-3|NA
TGTGCCAGTAGTATTGACAGACTCTCTGGAAACACCATATATTTT
CASSIDRLSGNTIYF
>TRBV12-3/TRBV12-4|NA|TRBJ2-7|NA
TGTGCCAGCAGTTTAAGGGGGACCTACGAGCAGTACTTC
CASSLRGTYEQYF
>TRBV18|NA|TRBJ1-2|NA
TGTGCCAGCTCACCCGGCGAGTATGGCTACACCTTC
CASSPGEYGYTF
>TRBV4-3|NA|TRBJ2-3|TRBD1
TGCGCCAGCAGCCCCCTCCCAGACAGGGAAGTTGGCACAGATACGCAGTATTTT
CASSPLPDREVGTDTQYF
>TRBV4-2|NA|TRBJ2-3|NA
TGTGCCAGCAGCACTACAGATACGCAGTATTTT
CASSTTDTQYF
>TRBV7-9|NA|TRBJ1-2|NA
TGTGCCAGCAGCTTAGTGGGGGGCAGAAACTATGGCTACACCTTC
CASSLVGGRNYGYTF